Listed here is a single TCR beta chain. Documented treatment: oral pan-JAK inhibitor, 5-10 mg twice daily. Germline V gives CDR1 MNHEY, CDR2 SVGAGI. Trimming took 6 bases from V and 3 from J, leaving 8 bases between them. This CDR3 is built from 12 residues. cDNA reverse transcribed from extracted RNA served as the sequencing template. TCRdb's copy holds only in-frame clones and misses some; the assay was immunoSEQ multiplex PCR. The sample contains about 210,000 clones, about 57% of which appear only once. The data derive from a study of CD8+ T cells in alopecia areata. Here the sequenced sample was CD4+ T cells sorted from blood, taken at week 4, from a patient treated with tofacitinib. The V and J genes are TRBV6-5 and TRBJ1-1; D might be TRBD1 (5 bases). The clonotype was recovered from a human donor with alopecia areata. The CDR3: CASSRRDTEAFF. The CDR3 bases are TGTGCCAGCAGCCGCAGGGACACTGAAGCTTTCTTT.